The 15 T cell receptor beta chains in this list originate from one sample, sequenced in a study of shared clonotypes between healthy human individuals. The protocol was immunoSEQ multiplex PCR, while the TCRdb copy is restricted to in-frame clones and leaves out a portion. The sample contains some 380,000 clones, 90% to 97% of which appear only once. Sequencing used memory CD8+ T cells sorted from blood. Subset here: CD45RO+ cells pooled with CCR7-negative TemRA cells. Every receptor here comes from a man younger than 40 in good health.

The V call is TRBV30, the J call TRBJ2-7; D ambiguous. The CDR3 is 13 amino acids. Deletions cut 0 bases from V and 3 bases from J, with 9 bases between. Germline V lookup: CDR1 GTSNPN, CDR2 SVGIG (reference sequence). CDR3 sequence: CAWSVWRSYEQYF. The CDR3 DNA reads as TGTGCCTGGAGTGTATGGCGGAGCTACGAGCAGTACTTC.

The J gene is TRBJ2-2, the V gene TRBV9, with D perhaps given as TRBD1 or TRBD2 (5 bases each). V gave up 6 bases and J gave up 7 bases, with 13 bases separating them. The CDR3 loop spans 13 amino acids. Germline loops: CDR1 SGDLS, CDR2 YYNGEE. CDR3 residues: CASTRDVDGELFF. CDR3 nucleotides: TGTGCCAGCACCAGGGACGTTGACGGGGAGCTGTTTTTT. The entire variable domain, with the rest obtained from reference TRBV9 and TRBJ2-2, is as follows: DSGVTQTPKHLITATGQRVTLRCSPRSGDLSVYWYQQSLDQGLQFLIQYYNGEERAKGNILERFSAQQFPDLHSELNLSSLELGDSALYFCASTRDVDGELFFGEGSRLTVL.

This clone showed up just once. The rearrangement uses TRBV20-1 and TRBJ2-7; D is undetermined. Between the trimmed V and J ends, which lost 2 bases and 4 bases, there was a span of 6 bases. The CDR3 is 11 residues long. Germline V CDR1 and CDR2: DFQATT, SNEGSKA (reference sequence). CDR3 amino acids: CSARHLYEQYF. CDR3 DNA sequence: TGCAGTGCTAGACATCTTTACGAGCAGTACTTC.

V is TRBV6-1 and J is TRBJ1-5; D possibly corresponds to TRBD1 (6 bases). This CDR3 has 14 amino acids. CDR1 is MNHNS and CDR2 is SASEGT in the germline V gene. Trimming took 6 bases from V and 3 from J, leaving 12 bases between them. CDR3 in amino acids: CASRLDRFNQPQHF. Written as DNA, the CDR3 is TGTGCCAGCAGACTTGACAGGTTCAATCAGCCCCAGCATTTT.

This clone has only one observation. This rearrangement joins TRBV11-2 to TRBJ1-3; TRBD1 might be the D (5 bases). CDR3 size: 18 residues. CDR1 SGHAT and CDR2 FQNNGV come from the germline V gene. V lost 0 bases and J 6 bases, leaving 21 bases between the germline ends. CDR3 nucleotides: TGTGCCAGCAGCTTAGATCTAGGCCGTCGGGGGAACGCAAACACCATATATTTT. This sequence encodes CASSLDLGRRGNANTIYF.

V and J are TRBV1 and TRBJ1-2; the table calls TRBD1, which could not be checked here. TRBV1 is noted as a pseudogene. The CDR3 has 11 residues. The CDR3: CTRDRNYGYTF. CDR3 bases: TGCACCAGGGACAGGAACTATGGCTACACCTTC.

Written as DNA, the CDR3 is TGTGCCAGCAGTTTTTACTTCACAGGGGGCGCTGGGTATGGCTACACCTTC. Amino acid sequence: CASSFYFTGGAGYGYTF. This chain connects TRBV28 to TRBJ1-2; 9 bases fit TRBD1. The CDR3 has 17 residues. Germline CDR1 reads MDHEN; CDR2 reads SYDVKM. The V and J ends lost 3 bases and 5 bases, in that order; junction bases with no gene match: 13.

The chain links TRBV5-8 to TRBJ2-7; no definite D call. This CDR3 region has 13 residues. Between the trimmed V and J ends, which lost 0 bases and 5 bases, there was a span of 9 bases. Per the germline V gene, CDR1 is SGHTS and CDR2 is YDEGEE. The CDR3 sequence: CASSLGSYHEQYF. The CDR3 DNA sequence: TGTGCCAGCAGCTTGGGGAGCTATCACGAGCAGTACTTC.

This rearrangement joins TRBV4-2 to TRBJ2-1; 15 bases map to TRBD2. The germline V gene encodes CDR1 LGHNA and CDR2 YNFKEQ. The CDR3 runs 16 residues. Losses at the gene ends were 6 bases for V and 8 bases for J; bases not matched to a gene: 8. The CDR3 loop reads CASRTGTSGRPHEQFF. CDR3 nucleotides: TGTGCCAGCAGGACAGGGACTAGCGGGAGGCCCCATGAGCAGTTCTTC.

As for this clone: Other nucleotide sequences from this sample produce the same CDR3. This chain uses TRBV5-1 with TRBJ2-3; 9 nucleotides agree with TRBD2. The CDR3 has 15 residues. The V segment lost 2 bases and the J segment 6 bases; nucleotides outside the gene matches: 7. The germline gives CDR1 SGHRS, CDR2 YFSETQ. The DNA for the CDR3 is TGCGCCAGCAGCTTAGCGGGAGGATTCACGGATACGCAGTATTTT. It translates to CASSLAGGFTDTQYF.

This rearrangement joins TRBV5-6 to TRBJ2-2; the D is unclear. The germline gives CDR1 SGHDT, CDR2 YYEEEE. Trimming shortened V by 1 base and J by 1 base, and 11 bases separated the two germline ends. The CDR3 consists of 16 residues. Here the CDR3 reads CASSLFWQVNTGELFF. The CDR3 nucleotides are TGTGCCAGCAGCTTGTTCTGGCAGGTGAACACCGGGGAGCTGTTTTTT.

The rearrangement links TRBV5-5 to TRBJ1-2; D call uncertain. CDR1 and CDR2 (germline): SGHKS, YYEKEE (reference sequence). The CDR3 covers 12 residues. V lost 1 base to trimming and J lost 8 bases, with 9 bases between them. CDR3 sequence: CASSLLLVGYTF. The CDR3, as DNA: TGTGCCAGCAGCTTGTTATTGGTAGGCTACACCTTC.

The J gene is TRBJ2-7, the V gene TRBV11-2; 10 bases match TRBD2. The trim removed 4 bases at V and 0 bases at J, leaving 0 bases unmatched. This CDR3 has 14 amino acids. CDR1 is SGHAT and CDR2 is FQNNGV in the germline V gene. This chain's CDR3 is CASSSSGSSYEQYF. The CDR3 DNA is TGTGCCAGCAGCTCTAGCGGGAGCTCCTACGAGCAGTACTTC. The full variable domain, rest sourced from reference TRBV11-2 and TRBJ2-7, is EAGVAQSPRYKIIEKRQSVAFWCNPISGHATLYWYQQILGQGPKLLIQFQNNGVVDDSQLPKDRFSAERLKGVDSTLKIQPAKLEDSAVYLCASSSSGSSYEQYFGPGTRLTVT.

The chain couples TRBV7-9 to TRBJ1-4, with D tentatively TRBD1 (5 bases). V lost 4 bases and J lost 5, with 8 bases in between. Germline assignment: CDR1 SEHNR and CDR2 FQNEAQ (reference sequence). This CDR3 comprises 13 residues. The CDR3 here is CASSSGPNEKLFF. The CDR3, as DNA: TGTGCCAGCAGCTCGGGACCCAATGAAAAACTGTTTTTT.

This sequence joins TRBV5-1 and TRBJ2-7; D is uncertain. The length of the CDR3 is 16 residues. Germline CDR1 and CDR2: SGHRS and YFSETQ. Deletions cut 0 bases from V and 6 bases from J, with 19 bases between. The CDR3: CASSLEGLDAGGEQYF. The CDR3 region has the DNA TGCGCCAGCAGCTTGGAAGGTCTGGACGCCGGCGGCGAGCAGTACTTC.